The rows below give T cell receptor beta chains drawn from one sample of a study of blood T cell repertoires in COVID-19. Repertoires were generated with immunoSEQ multiplex PCR, while TCRdb's copy carries only in-frame clones and drops some. Altogether 230,000 or so clones are present, roughly 84% being singletons, with the ten largest covering approximately 1.3%. Sequenced sample: peripheral blood. All receptors derive from a woman aged 40-49 years who had recovered from COVID-19. CDR3s include the opening cysteine and the closing phenylalanine or tryptophan. D genes are given only for firm matches.

V	D	J	CDR3	DNA
TRBV7-2	TRBD1	TRBJ1-2	CASSLTGDPYGYTF	TGTGCCAGCAGCTTGACAGGGGATCCGTATGGCTACACCTTC
TRBV9	-	TRBJ1-5	CASSVGQSNQPQHF	TGTGCCAGCAGCGTAGGGCAGTCCAATCAGCCCCAGCATTTT
TRBV5-6	TRBD1	TRBJ1-1	CASSLGDRLNTEAFF	TGTGCCAGCAGCTTGGGGGACAGATTGAACACTGAAGCTTTCTTT
TRBV20-1	-	TRBJ1-2	CSAPPGDTF	TGCAGTGCTCCCCCGGGGGACACCTTC
TRBV18	-	TRBJ2-7	CASSPRDTSSGYEQYF	TGTGCCAGCTCACCAAGGGACACCTCTTCGGGCTACGAGCAGTACTTC
TRBV7-8	TRBD2	TRBJ2-1	CASSFGDYQDNEQFF	TGTGCCAGCAGCTTTGGGGACTATCAGGACAATGAGCAGTTCTTC
TRBV6-5	-	TRBJ1-5	CASSRQQNSNQPQHF	TGTGCCAGCAGTCGACAGCAAAATAGCAATCAGCCCCAGCATTTT
TRBV24-1	TRBD1	TRBJ1-2	CATSDPGTGDYGYTF	TGTGCCACCAGTGATCCTGGGACAGGGGACTATGGCTACACCTTC
TRBV6-5	TRBD1	TRBJ1-5	CASRGTGWSNQPQHF	TGTGCCAGCAGGGGGACAGGGTGGAGCAATCAGCCCCAGCATTTT
TRBV29-1	TRBD1	TRBJ2-2	CSVRPGGDNGELFF	TGCAGCGTTCGACCAGGGGGCGATAACGGGGAGCTGTTTTTT